The 26 T cell receptor beta chains below come from one sample, sequenced in a study of vaccination effects on CD4 cells after COVID-19. Their cognate antigens are unknown. The ViraFEST assay expanded antigen-specific CD4+ T cells with viral peptide pools before sequencing. At the end of 9 to 11 days of culture, CD4+ T cells were isolated. Nucleocapsid antibody tests were negative, and the vaccine recipients had no prior SARS-CoV-2 infection. Produced via immunoSEQ multiplex PCR; TCRdb's table is partial and in-frame only. The repertoire holds roughly 41,000 clones, with about 66% as singletons. Sequences were derived from CD4+ T cells from PBMCs cultured with HCoV-OC43 spike peptides, sampled before COVID-19 vaccination. Subset in this sample: HCoV-OC43 spike overlapping peptide pool stimulation. Receptors were obtained from a human donor who received a COVID-19 vaccine.

This chain joins TRBV27 and TRBJ2-6, with 9 bases that match TRBD1. The germline gives CDR1 MNHEY, CDR2 SMNVEV (reference sequence). V lost 5 bases and J lost 4; bases outside the gene matches: 9. This CDR3 comprises 17 residues. Here the CDR3 DNA reads TGTGCCAGCAGTCTACGACAGGGGGGAAGAGGGGCCAACGTCCTGACTTTC. This codes for CASSLRQGGRGANVLTF. Looking up the rest from reference TRBV27 and TRBJ2-6 gives the full variable domain: EAQVTQNPRYLITVTGKKLTVTCSQNMNHEYMSWYRQDPGLGLRQIYYSMNVEVTDKGDVPEGYKVSRKEKRNFPLILESPSPNQTSLYFCASSLRQGGRGANVLTFGAGSRLTVL.

The chain recombines TRBV9 with TRBJ1-1; D remains unclear. Germline CDR1 reads SGDLS; CDR2 reads YYNGEE. This CDR3 is built from 14 residues. V shed 2 bases and J shed 4 bases, with 12 bases lying between them. The CDR3: CASSVAGEGTEAFF. For the CDR3, the DNA is TGTGCCAGCAGCGTGGCAGGCGAGGGCACTGAAGCTTTCTTT.

The chain uses TRBV7-6 and TRBJ1-4; 10 bases are a match to TRBD1. V lost 5 bases and J lost 7; bases outside the gene matches: 7. The CDR3 is 15 amino acids. Germline-derived CDR1 and CDR2 are SGHVS and FNYEAQ. This chain's CDR3 is CASSPMDRGGEKLFF. In nucleotides, the CDR3 is TGTGCCAGCAGCCCAATGGACAGGGGGGGTGAAAAACTGTTTTTT. The full variable domain, with the rest looked up from reference TRBV7-6 and TRBJ1-4, is GAGVSQSPRYKVTKRGQDVALRCDPISGHVSLYWYRQALGQGPEFLTYFNYEAQQDKSGLPNDRFSAERPEGSISTLTIQRTEQRDSAMYRCASSPMDRGGEKLFFGSGTQLSVL.

V and J are TRBV9 and TRBJ2-5, with D hard to call. CDR3 size: 12 residues. CDR1 SGDLS and CDR2 YYNGEE come from the germline V gene. The CDR3 nucleotides read TGTGCTCATGAGGAGCGCCAAGAGACCCAGTACTTC. This sequence encodes CAHEERQETQYF.

The chain combines TRBV19 with TRBJ1-2; TRBD1 matches at 8 bases. CDR3 length equals 14 residues. Germline CDR1 reads LNHDA; CDR2 reads SQIVND (reference sequence). The V segment lost 7 bases and the J segment 6 bases; nucleotides outside the gene matches: 10. For the CDR3, the DNA is TGTGCCAGTACCGTTAGGGACAGGAAGAATGGCTACACCTTC. Protein sequence: CASTVRDRKNGYTF.

The table lists this clone with a few counts. The chain uses TRBV18 and TRBJ1-6; possibly TRBD1 for D (5 bases). CDR3 length: 14 residues. The germline gives CDR1 KGHSH, CDR2 LQKENI. Trimming pared 6 bases from V and 10 bases from J, leaving 16 bases between. DNA of the CDR3: TGTGCCAGCTCGCGGGGACCGGTCGGGTCACCCCTCCACTTT. Translated: CASSRGPVGSPLHF.

This chain connects TRBV4-1 to TRBJ1-1; tentatively, D is TRBD1 (5 bases). This CDR3 is 16 amino acids long. CDR1 and CDR2 (germline): MGHRA, YSYEKL. The V end lost 5 bases, the J end lost 0 bases, and 16 bases lay between the germline ends. The CDR3 is CASSLQGRSMNTEAFF. CDR3 nucleotides: TGCGCCAGCAGCTTGCAGGGTAGATCCATGAACACTGAAGCTTTCTTT.

The V gene is TRBV25-1, the J gene TRBJ2-3; D is undetermined. The CDR3 runs 14 residues. CDR1 and CDR2 from the germline V gene are MGHDK and SYGVNS. V gave up 5 bases and J gave up 2 bases, with 11 bases separating them. Written as DNA, the CDR3 is TGTGCCAGCAGTTTCGGACCACACACAGATACGCAGTATTTT. It translates to CASSFGPHTDTQYF.

Remarks on this clone: The sample holds other DNA sequences that translate to the same CDR3. The rearrangement links TRBV6-1 to TRBJ2-5, with a tentative D call TRBD2 (5 bases). The CDR3 extends over 14 amino acids. V was clipped by 2 bases and J by 5 bases, with 12 bases between them. Per the germline V gene, CDR1 is MNHNS and CDR2 is SASEGT. The CDR3 is CASSELGTGETQYF. In DNA form, the CDR3 reads TGTGCCAGCAGTGAACTGGGAACGGGGGAGACCCAGTACTTC.

This clone has a handful of counts. V is TRBV29-1 and J is TRBJ2-3; TRBD2 agrees at 9 bases. From germline, CDR1 is SQVTM and CDR2 ANQGSEA. The CDR3 sequence is 12 residues long. Trimming at V came to 4 bases and at J to 6 bases, leaving 2 bases not matched to a gene. DNA of the CDR3: TGCAGCGTTGTTCTAGCGGGGGATACGCAGTATTTT. Protein sequence: CSVVLAGDTQYF.

This clone appeared a single time. This chain joins TRBV19 and TRBJ2-5; D unresolved. The CDR3 runs 13 residues. Germline-derived CDR1 and CDR2 are LNHDA and SQIVND (reference sequence). V was clipped by 6 bases and J by 1 base, with 9 bases between them. The CDR3 sequence: CASRRLSQETQYF. For the CDR3, the DNA is TGTGCCAGTAGAAGACTGTCCCAAGAGACCCAGTACTTC.

The DNA for the CDR3 is TGTGCCAGTAGATGGAACGGCGGTCAGCCCCAGCATTTT. As protein: CASRWNGGQPQHF. The chain couples TRBV2 to TRBJ1-5; D unclear. The CDR3 sequence is 13 residues long. Trimming stripped 9 bases from V and 6 bases from J, with 15 bases between. Germline loops: CDR1 SNHLY, CDR2 FYNNEI.

The chain couples TRBV19 to TRBJ2-6; no clear D. The CDR3 spans 13 residues. CDR1 and CDR2 (germline): LNHDA, SQIVND (reference sequence). Deletions cut 7 bases from V and 6 bases from J, with 10 bases between. For the CDR3, the DNA is TGTGCCAGTATCGGTCGCCTGGCCAACGTCCTGACTTTC. Its translation: CASIGRLANVLTF. Full variable domain (outside the CDR3, taken from reference TRBV19 and TRBJ2-6): DGGITQSPKYLFRKEGQNVTLSCEQNLNHDAMYWYRQDPGQGLRLIYYSQIVNDFQKGDIAEGYSVSREKKESFPLTVTSAQKNPTAFYLCASIGRLANVLTFGAGSRLTVL.

CDR3 sequence: CATRTSGGAGVADTQYF. CDR3 bases: TGCGCCACCCGGACTAGCGGGGGGGCCGGGGTGGCAGATACGCAGTATTTT. V and J are TRBV4-1 and TRBJ2-3; 15 bases match TRBD2. Trimming removed 10 bases from V and 4 bases from J; junction bases left unmatched: 12. The CDR3 sequence is 17 residues long. Germline V CDR1 and CDR2: MGHRA, YSYEKL.

This chain links TRBV27 with TRBJ2-1, with 10 bases aligning to TRBD2. Trimming removed 6 bases from V and 5 bases from J; junction bases left unmatched: 7. The CDR3 consists of 15 residues. Germline V CDR1 and CDR2: MNHEY, SMNVEV (reference sequence). CDR3 loop: CASRLAGGKNNEQFF. The CDR3 DNA sequence: TGTGCCAGCAGATTAGCGGGAGGAAAGAACAATGAGCAGTTCTTC.

The J gene is TRBJ1-1, the V gene TRBV28, with D perhaps TRBD1 (5 bases). The germline CDR1 and CDR2 sequences are MDHEN and SYDVKM. The V end was cut by 5 bases, the J end by 2 bases, with 18 bases between. The CDR3 sequence is 16 residues long. The CDR3 bases are TGTGCCAGCAGTCAAAGAGGGACCAGGATAAACACTGAAGCTTTCTTT. The encoded protein is CASSQRGTRINTEAFF. Full variable domain (outside the CDR3, taken from reference TRBV28 and TRBJ1-1): DVKVTQSSRYLVKRTGEKVFLECVQDMDHENMFWYRQDPGLGLRLIYFSYDVKMKEKGDIPEGYSVSREKKERFSLILESASTNQTSMYLCASSQRGTRINTEAFFGQGTRLTVV.

The chain couples TRBV27 to TRBJ2-2; D possibly corresponds to TRBD2 (5 bases). Trimming left V 5 bases short and J 4 bases short, with 20 bases between. The CDR3 contains 17 residues. CDR1 MNHEY and CDR2 SMNVEV come from the germline V gene (reference sequence). The CDR3 DNA sequence: TGTGCCAGCAGTATACAAGGGAGCTCATTCTCCACCGGGGAGCTGTTTTTT. This encodes CASSIQGSSFSTGELFF.

The rearrangement uses TRBV18 and TRBJ2-1, with 7 bases that match TRBD1. CDR3 length equals 17 residues. The germline V gene has CDR1 KGHSH and CDR2 LQKENI. V shed 5 bases, J shed 2 bases, and the junction held 12 bases outside the gene matches. Written as DNA, the CDR3 is TGTGCCAGCTCAACGAAACCCGGGACAGCTACCTACAATGAGCAGTTCTTC. This translates into CASSTKPGTATYNEQFF.

The CDR3 sequence is CASSLAGQGATDTQYF. The CDR3 DNA reads as TGCGCCAGCAGCTTGGCGGGACAGGGGGCGACAGATACGCAGTATTTT. The chain employs TRBV5-1 and TRBJ2-3; 12 bases fit TRBD1. The CDR3 is 16 residues long. V dropped 0 bases and J dropped 3; count of bases not matched to a gene: 2. Per germline, CDR1 SGHRS and CDR2 YFSETQ.

The chain recombines TRBV19 with TRBJ1-5; D gene ambiguous. Germline V gene lookup returns CDR1 LNHDA and CDR2 SQIVND (reference sequence). V lost 3 bases and J 0 bases, leaving 9 bases between the germline ends. This CDR3 is 15 amino acids long. The CDR3 loop reads CASSIPENSNQPQHF. The CDR3 DNA reads as TGTGCCAGTAGTATTCCGGAAAATAGCAATCAGCCCCAGCATTTT.

The chain has TRBV7-2 and TRBJ2-4, with D hard to call. The CDR3 is made up of 14 amino acids. V shed 3 bases and J shed 0 bases, with 6 bases lying between them. Germline V gene data show CDR1 as SGHTA and CDR2 as FQGNSA. The CDR3 region has the DNA TGTGCCAGCAGCTTGAGACTAGCCAAAAACATTCAGTACTTC. Amino acids: CASSLRLAKNIQYF.

The J gene is TRBJ1-3, the V gene TRBV19; unclear D gene. Looked up from germline, CDR1 is LNHDA and CDR2 is SQIVND (reference sequence). The CDR3 totals 15 residues. Between the trimmed V and J ends, which lost 3 bases and 0 bases, there was a span of 9 bases. The CDR3 region has the DNA TGTGCCAGTAGTATGGAGGTGACCTCTGGAAACACCATATATTTT. Translation gives CASSMEVTSGNTIYF.

CDR3 sequence reads: CASSIDPRLNEKLFF. Written as DNA, the CDR3 is TGTGCCAGTAGTATAGATCCCAGGCTGAATGAAAAACTGTTTTTT. This chain joins TRBV19 and TRBJ1-4, with no clear D. This CDR3 region has 15 residues. V was trimmed by 0 bases and J by 5 bases, leaving 10 bases between them. Germline V gives CDR1 LNHDA, CDR2 SQIVND (reference sequence).

The chain combines TRBV5-1 with TRBJ1-2; perhaps TRBD1 as D (5 bases). Germline-derived CDR1 and CDR2 are SGHRS and YFSETQ. V shed 5 bases and J shed 6 bases, with 17 bases lying between them. The length of the CDR3 is 14 residues. The CDR3, as DNA: TGCGCCAGCAGATGGCAGGGTTTCGGAGATGGCTACACCTTC. Protein product: CASRWQGFGDGYTF. Filled out from reference TRBV5-1 and TRBJ1-2, the complete variable domain reads KAGVTQTPRYLIKTRGQQVTLSCSPISGHRSVSWYQQTPGQGLQFLFEYFSETQRNKGNFPGRFSGRQFSNSRSEMNVSTLELGDSALYLCASRWQGFGDGYTFGSGTRLTVV.

The chain joins TRBV7-2 to TRBJ1-5; the D is unclear. V lost 5 bases and J 7 bases, leaving 18 bases between the germline ends. This CDR3 has 15 amino acids. The germline V gene encodes CDR1 SGHTA and CDR2 FQGNSA. The CDR3 DNA reads as TGTGCCAGCAGCCCCAGCGCACTGGTCTCCCAGCCCCAGCATTTT. It is translated as CASSPSALVSQPQHF. Together with reference TRBV7-2 and TRBJ1-5, the CDR3 gives the full variable domain: GAGVSQSPSNKVTEKGKDVELRCDPISGHTALYWYRQSLGQGLEFLIYFQGNSAPDKSGLPSDRFSAERTGGSVSTLTIQRTQQEDSAVYLCASSPSALVSQPQHFGDGTRLSIL.

The chain combines TRBV11-3 with TRBJ2-2; 7 bases agree with TRBD1. This CDR3 spans 15 amino acids. Germline V gene sequence: CDR1 SGHNT, CDR2 YENEEA. Trimming took 5 bases from V and 3 from J; bases not matched to a gene: 6. Here the CDR3 DNA reads TGTGCCAGCAGCCACCGGACAGGAGACACCGGGGAGCTGTTTTTT. This translates into CASSHRTGDTGELFF.